This entry describes one TCR beta chain. Its antigen specificity is not known. Base qualities are missing; no much larger clone stands one base away. This specimen belongs to a study of high-grade serous ovarian cancer treatment subgroups (dated by TCRdb to about 2021). Looking at the study overall: Sequencing yielded a mean of around 14,000 reads and 7,000 to 9,000 unique TCR beta rearrangements per sample. The study profiled TCR beta repertoires in high-grade serous ovarian cancer patients grouped by complete gross resection or neoadjuvant chemotherapy response under a laparoscopic triage algorithm. In total there were 85 to 95 samples, since every patient provided one primary tumor sample and two metastatic tumor samples. The cohort comprised roughly 30 patients: roughly 10 with no residual disease after primary surgery (R0), roughly 10 excellent NACT responders, and roughly 10 poor NACT responders.

Measured from the cysteine to the phenylalanine, the CDR3 is 15 residues long. Just the 45-base CDR3 DNA is kept, in frame starting at base 1. The germline V gene gives CDR1 as MDHEN and CDR2 as SYDVKM. Ends trimmed: V by 5 bases, J by 6 bases; bases unmatched to a gene: 5. The roughly 95 tumor samples underwent high-throughput TCR profiling with ImmunoSEQ. Under the source paper's analysis protocol: To measure repertoire diversity, the metrics used were richness (unique productive sequences), clonality, evenness and relatedness, and the Bhattacharyya coefficient was used to assess similarity between samples. Conclusions stayed consistent in a sensitivity analysis that left out TCRs with fewer than two reads. Sourced from immuneACCESS, this table was stored by TCRdb with only in-frame sequences that have V and J called. A share of the clones is absent; for the studies checked, an unresolved V gene accounts for under half, and the remainder has no known explanation. The DNA was the basis for D and trimming; V, J and clone size are from that table. This sample is represented by around 15,000 clones; about 76% of them were singletons. Approximately 4.5% of the sample belongs to the ten largest clones.

The tumor samples were collected prior to definitive surgery or chemotherapy. Genomic DNA was extracted by the MD Anderson Biospecimen Extraction Resource, and TCR sequencing was done by the MD Anderson Cancer Genomics Laboratory. Results and caveats for the whole study, not just this receptor: Tumors from the same patient had repertoire similarity ranging from about 0.095 to 0.79, while tumors from different patients showed almost no similarity. The TCR repertoire analyses centered on CDR3, leaving CDR1 and CDR2 unanalyzed. Bulk tumor TCR sequencing lacked spatial information, limiting insight into HGSC tumor complexity and diversity. TCR clonal relatedness correlated positively with neoantigen level and, by trend, with copy number variation and mutation load from whole-genome sequencing.

Sequencing was done on a sample of tumor tissue. This receptor was obtained from a human donor with high-grade serous ovarian cancer. The sequence is built from TRBV28 and TRBJ1-5, and 12 junctional nucleotides match TRBD1. The CDR3 is CASSPGTGGVQPQHF. The nucleotide sequence is TGTGCCAGCAGTCCCGGGACAGGGGGCGTTCAGCCCCAGCATTTT.